This record looks at one T cell receptor beta chain sequence and its context. 13 Jbeta primers and 60 Vbeta primers were used for the PCR. The method was immunoSEQ multiplex PCR; TCRdb's version includes in-frame clones alone and lacks a portion of them. This table has under 100,000 clones, about 74% appearing once. The sample belongs to a study of cytomegalovirus exposure and HLA in healthy donors. CDR1 MNHEY and CDR2 SVGAGI come from the germline V gene. CDR3 length: 14 amino acids. The V and J ends lost 6 bases and 6 bases, in that order; junction bases with no gene match: 9. Sequenced: PBMCs. J is TRBJ2-7 and V is TRBV6-5; TRBD2 agrees at 9 bases. The clonotype originates from a woman aged 45-60 years in good health and CMV-seropositive. The CDR3, as DNA: TGTGCCAGCAGCCAGGGACTAGCTCCCCTCGAGCAGTACTTC. Translated: CASSQGLAPLEQYF.